This TCR beta chain derives from a study of T cell responses to AZD1222 COVID-19 vaccine. Study overall: Pooled in the analysis were second doses at about 4 or about 12 weeks.

Overall study results and limits: Spike-specific TCR breadth rose after two AZD1222 doses, and depth rose as well. Just 6 or 7 AZD1222 recipients were seropositive at baseline. Unmutated regions of variants are reportedly targeted by nearly half of spike-specific TCRs.

Worth noting for this clone: Its specificity is not known.

Clones were read by immunoSEQ multiplex PCR, and TCRdb kept only the in-frame ones, dropping some. The sample includes about 120,000 clones, just over 85% seen only once; the top ten take about 7.8%. The source is an adult in good health. The source material was peripheral blood, sampled on day 0 of AZD1222 vaccination.

The DNA for the CDR3 is TGTGCCAGCAGCTCTTCGGCGGGCTTCTACGAGCAGTACTTC. Translating it yields CASSSSAGFYEQYF. The V gene is TRBV7-9, the J gene TRBJ2-7; D may be TRBD2 (5 bases). V was cut by 4 bases and J by 3 bases, with 13 bases left in between. Germline values: CDR1 SEHNR, CDR2 FQNEAQ (reference sequence). This CDR3 comprises 14 residues.